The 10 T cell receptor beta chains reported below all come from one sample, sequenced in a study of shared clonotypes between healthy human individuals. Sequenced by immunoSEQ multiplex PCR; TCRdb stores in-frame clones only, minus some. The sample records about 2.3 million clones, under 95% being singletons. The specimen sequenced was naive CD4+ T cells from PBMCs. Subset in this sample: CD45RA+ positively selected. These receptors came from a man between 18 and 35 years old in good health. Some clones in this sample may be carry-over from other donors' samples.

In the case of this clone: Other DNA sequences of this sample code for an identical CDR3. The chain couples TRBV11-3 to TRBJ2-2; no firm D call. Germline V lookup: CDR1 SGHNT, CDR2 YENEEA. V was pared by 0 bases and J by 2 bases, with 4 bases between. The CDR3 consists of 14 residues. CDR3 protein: CASSLDGNTGELFF. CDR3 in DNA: TGTGCCAGCAGCTTAGACGGAAACACCGGGGAGCTGTTTTTT.

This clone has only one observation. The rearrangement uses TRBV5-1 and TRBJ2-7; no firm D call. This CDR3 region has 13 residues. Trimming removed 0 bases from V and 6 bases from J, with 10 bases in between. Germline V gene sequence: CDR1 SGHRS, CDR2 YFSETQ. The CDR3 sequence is CASSLVQIGEQYF. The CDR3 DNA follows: TGCGCCAGCAGCTTGGTCCAAATCGGCGAGCAGTACTTC.

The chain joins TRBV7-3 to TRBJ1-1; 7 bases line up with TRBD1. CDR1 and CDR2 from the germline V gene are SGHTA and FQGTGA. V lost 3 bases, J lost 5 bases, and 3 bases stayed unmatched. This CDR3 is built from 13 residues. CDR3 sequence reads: CASSFSRGTEAFF. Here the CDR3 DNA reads TGTGCCAGCAGCTTTTCCAGGGGGACTGAAGCTTTCTTT.

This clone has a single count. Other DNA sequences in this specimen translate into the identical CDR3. This chain's CDR3 is CASSVRATDTQYF. CDR3 nucleotide sequence: TGTGCCAGTAGTGTCCGGGCCACAGATACGCAGTATTTT. The chain joins TRBV19 to TRBJ2-3; D remains unclear. With 5 bases removed from V and 2 bases from J, the gap between germline ends came to 8 bases. The CDR3 totals 13 residues. Germline loops: CDR1 LNHDA, CDR2 SQIVND (reference sequence). Looking up the rest from reference TRBV19 and TRBJ2-3 gives the full variable domain: DGGITQSPKYLFRKEGQNVTLSCEQNLNHDAMYWYRQDPGQGLRLIYYSQIVNDFQKGDIAEGYSVSREKKESFPLTVTSAQKNPTAFYLCASSVRATDTQYFGPGTRLTVL.

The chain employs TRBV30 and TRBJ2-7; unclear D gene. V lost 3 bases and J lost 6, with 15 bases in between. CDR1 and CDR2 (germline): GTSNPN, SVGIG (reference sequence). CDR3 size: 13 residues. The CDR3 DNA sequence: TGTGCCTGGAGCCTACTACTCCCCACCGAGCAGTACTTC. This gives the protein CAWSLLLPTEQYF.

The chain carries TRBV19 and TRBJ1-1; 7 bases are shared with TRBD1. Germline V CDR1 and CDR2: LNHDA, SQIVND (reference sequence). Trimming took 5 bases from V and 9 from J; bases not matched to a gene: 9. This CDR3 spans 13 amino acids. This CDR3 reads CASSPAGGGKAFF. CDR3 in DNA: TGTGCCAGTAGTCCCGCCGGAGGGGGCAAAGCTTTCTTT.

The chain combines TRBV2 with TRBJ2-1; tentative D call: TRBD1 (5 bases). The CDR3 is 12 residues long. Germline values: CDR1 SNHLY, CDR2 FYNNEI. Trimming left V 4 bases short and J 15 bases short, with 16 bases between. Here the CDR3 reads CASSGDRASLFF. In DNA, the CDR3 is TGTGCCAGCAGTGGAGACAGAGCTAGTTTGTTCTTC.

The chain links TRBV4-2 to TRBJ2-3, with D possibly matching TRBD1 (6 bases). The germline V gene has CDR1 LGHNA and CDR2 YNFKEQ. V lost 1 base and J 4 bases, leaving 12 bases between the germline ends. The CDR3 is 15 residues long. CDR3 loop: CASSQGQTGSDTQYF. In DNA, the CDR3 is TGTGCCAGCAGCCAAGGGCAGACAGGTTCAGATACGCAGTATTTT.

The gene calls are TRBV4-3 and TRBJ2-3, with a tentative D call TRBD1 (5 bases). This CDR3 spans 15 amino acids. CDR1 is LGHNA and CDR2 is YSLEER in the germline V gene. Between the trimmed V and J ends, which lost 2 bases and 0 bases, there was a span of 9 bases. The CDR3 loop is CASSQRQFSTDTQYF. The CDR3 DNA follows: TGCGCCAGCAGCCAAAGACAGTTTAGCACAGATACGCAGTATTTT.

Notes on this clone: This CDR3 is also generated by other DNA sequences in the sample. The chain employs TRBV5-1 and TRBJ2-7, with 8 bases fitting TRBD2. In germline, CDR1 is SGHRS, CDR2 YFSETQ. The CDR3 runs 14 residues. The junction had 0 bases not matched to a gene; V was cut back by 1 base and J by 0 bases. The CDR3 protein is CASSLSGGSYEQYF. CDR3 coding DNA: TGCGCCAGCAGCTTGAGCGGGGGCTCCTACGAGCAGTACTTC.